Listed below are T cell receptor beta chains from one sample, sequenced in a study of shared T cell receptors in the human thymus. Measured with immunoSEQ multiplex PCR; TCRdb has only the in-frame clones, and not every one. The sample has approximately 730,000 clones; 70% to 90% are singletons. The same specimen was also included in a second study, on human thymus T cells.

The material sequenced was thymocytes. The receptors originated from a girl under three years old with a congenital heart defect. Each CDR3 is given with its conserved first and last residue. D genes are given only for firm matches. Rows give clone size only sometimes, using once, few, many, or a class for an expanded clone.

j_call cdr3_length d_call v_call clone_size cdr3_nt cdr3_aa
TRBJ2-7 17 . TRBV7-9 once TGTGCCAGCAGCTTAAATGGAGGACGGCAGGGAGGTTCGGAGCAGTACTTC CASSLNGGRQGGSEQYF
TRBJ1-2 18 TRBD1 TRBV7-2 . TGTGCCAGCAGCTTACGAGGGACAAGGGGGCAGGGGCTTGATGGCTACACCTTC CASSLRGTRGQGLDGYTF
TRBJ1-2 14 . TRBV5-4 . TGTGCCAGCAGCCCGGCGGGGTGGAGCTATGGCTACACCTTC CASSPAGWSYGYTF
TRBJ2-1 15 TRBD2 TRBV6-6 once TGTGCCAGCGCGGGGGGGACTCACTTTTACAATGAGCAGTTCTTC CASAGGTHFYNEQFF
TRBJ1-5 19 TRBD1 TRBV7-9 . TGTGCCAGCAGCATTTCGGGACAGGGACGTCCCTTGAACAATCAGCCCCAGCATTTT CASSISGQGRPLNNQPQHF
TRBJ1-1 15 . TRBV6-1 few TGTGCCAGCAGTGAACCGGTCGGGAGAGACACTGAAGCTTTCTTT CASSEPVGRDTEAFF
TRBJ1-1 14 . TRBV14 . TGTGCCAGCAGCAAATGCCGGGGGATCACTGAAGCTTTCTTT CASSKCRGITEAFF
TRBJ2-7 14 . TRBV4-3 . TGCGCCAGCAGCCAAGGTCGGGGTCCCTACGAGCAGTACTTC CASSQGRGPYEQYF
TRBJ1-6 13 . TRBV9 . TGTGCCAGCAGCTCCTTTACAAATTCACCCCTCCACTTT CASSSFTNSPLHF
TRBJ1-5 17 . TRBV5-8 few TGTGCCAGCAGCTTGGTTTTTGCGGGCCTTCGAATTCAGCCCCAGCATTTT CASSLVFAGLRIQPQHF